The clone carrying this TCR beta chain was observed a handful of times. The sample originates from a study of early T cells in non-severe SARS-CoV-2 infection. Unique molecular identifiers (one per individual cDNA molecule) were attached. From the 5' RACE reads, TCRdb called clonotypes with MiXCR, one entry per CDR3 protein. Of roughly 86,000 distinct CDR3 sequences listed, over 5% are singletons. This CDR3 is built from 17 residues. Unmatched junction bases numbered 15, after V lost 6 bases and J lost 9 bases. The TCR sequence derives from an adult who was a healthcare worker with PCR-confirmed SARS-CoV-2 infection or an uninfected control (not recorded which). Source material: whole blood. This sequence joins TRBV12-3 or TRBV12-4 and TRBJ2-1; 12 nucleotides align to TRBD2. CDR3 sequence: CASSPLRLAGELSEQFF. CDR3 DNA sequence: TGTGCCAGCAGCCCACTTCGACTAGCGGGGGAATTGAGTGAGCAGTTCTTC.